This T cell receptor (beta chain) was sequenced during a study of CD8 T cells in Susac syndrome. Broader study findings: Total CD8+ repertoires held some 16 Susac-specific public clones, while CD8+ TEMRA repertoires held a few. The relatively small number of individuals in the TCR sequencing and HLA analysis was acknowledged by the study.

As for this clonotype: Its matching antigen is unknown.

Germline CDR1 SGHVS, CDR2 FQNEAQ. The CDR3 totals 16 residues. V trimming: 2 bases; J trimming: 2 bases; junction bases outside the gene matches: 6. Random hexamers served to reverse transcribe roughly 0.45 to 1 ug RNA. MiXCR, run by TCRdb on the immunoSEQ multiplex PCR reads, gives a single entry per CDR3 protein. The data hold roughly 190,000 distinct CDR3 sequences, with 95% observed a single time. Source material: CD8+ T cells from PBMCs. The chain is built from TRBV7-8 and TRBJ2-3; 8 bases map to TRBD2. The source is a human donor with Susac syndrome. The CDR3 coding sequence is TGTGCCAGCAGCTTATACGGGGGGGAACACACAGATACGCAGTATTTT. This encodes CASSLYGGEHTDTQYF.